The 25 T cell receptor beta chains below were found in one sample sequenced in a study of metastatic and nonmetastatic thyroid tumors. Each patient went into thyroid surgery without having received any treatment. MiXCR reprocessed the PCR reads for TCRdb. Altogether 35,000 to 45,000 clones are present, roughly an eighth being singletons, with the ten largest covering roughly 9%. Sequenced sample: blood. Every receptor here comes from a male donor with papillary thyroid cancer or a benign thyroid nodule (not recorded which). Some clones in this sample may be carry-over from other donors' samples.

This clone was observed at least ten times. The CDR3 DNA follows: TGTGCCACCAGCAGTCAGAGGAACACTGAAGCTTTCTTT. This gives the protein CATSSQRNTEAFF. The chain has TRBV15 and TRBJ1-1; D call uncertain. Between the trimmed V and J ends, which lost 3 bases and 1 base, there was a span of 6 bases. The CDR3 totals 13 residues. Germline V gives CDR1 LNHNV, CDR2 YYDKDF (reference sequence).

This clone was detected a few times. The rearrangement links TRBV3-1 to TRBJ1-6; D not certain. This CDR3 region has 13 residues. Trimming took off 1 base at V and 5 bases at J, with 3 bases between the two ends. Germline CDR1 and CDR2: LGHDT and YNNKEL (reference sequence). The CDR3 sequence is CASSQVNNSPLHF. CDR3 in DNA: TGTGCCAGCAGCCAAGTAAATAATTCACCCCTCCACTTT. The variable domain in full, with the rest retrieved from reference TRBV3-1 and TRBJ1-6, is DTAVSQTPKYLVTQMGNDKSIKCEQNLGHDTMYWYKQDSKKFLKIMFSYNNKELIINETVPNRFSPKSPDKAHLNLHINSLELGDSAVYFCASSQVNNSPLHFGNGTRLTVT.

The CDR3, as DNA: TGTGCCAGCAGCGTAGGGGGGGCCCAAGAGACCCAGTACTTC. Protein: CASSVGGAQETQYF. The V call is TRBV9, the J call TRBJ2-5; the D call may be TRBD1 or TRBD2 (6 bases each). The CDR3 length is 14 residues. Germline assignment: CDR1 SGDLS and CDR2 YYNGEE. The V gene lost 0 bases and the J gene lost 1 base, with 7 bases spanning the gap. The whole variable domain, filled in from reference TRBV9 and TRBJ2-5, reads DSGVTQTPKHLITATGQRVTLRCSPRSGDLSVYWYQQSLDQGLQFLIQYYNGEERAKGNILERFSAQQFPDLHSELNLSSLELGDSALYFCASSVGGAQETQYFGPGTRLLVL.

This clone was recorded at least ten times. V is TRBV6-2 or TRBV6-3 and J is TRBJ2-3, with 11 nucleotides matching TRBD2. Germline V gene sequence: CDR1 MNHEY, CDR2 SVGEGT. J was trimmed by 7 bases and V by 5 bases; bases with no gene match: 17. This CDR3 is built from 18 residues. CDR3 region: CASSTKLAGVPRGNTQYF. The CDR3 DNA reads TGTGCCAGCAGTACTAAACTAGCGGGAGTTCCTCGCGGGAATACGCAGTATTTT.

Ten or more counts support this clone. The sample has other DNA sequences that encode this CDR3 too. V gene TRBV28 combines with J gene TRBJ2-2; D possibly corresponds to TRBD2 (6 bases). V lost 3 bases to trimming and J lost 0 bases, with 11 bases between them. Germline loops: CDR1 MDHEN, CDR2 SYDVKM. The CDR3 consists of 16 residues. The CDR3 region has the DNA TGTGCCAGCAGTTTTCCGCTAGCGCCGAACACCGGGGAGCTGTTTTTT. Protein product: CASSFPLAPNTGELFF. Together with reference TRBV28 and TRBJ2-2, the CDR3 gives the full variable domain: DVKVTQSSRYLVKRTGEKVFLECVQDMDHENMFWYRQDPGLGLRLIYFSYDVKMKEKGDIPEGYSVSREKKERFSLILESASTNQTSMYLCASSFPLAPNTGELFFGEGSRLTVL.

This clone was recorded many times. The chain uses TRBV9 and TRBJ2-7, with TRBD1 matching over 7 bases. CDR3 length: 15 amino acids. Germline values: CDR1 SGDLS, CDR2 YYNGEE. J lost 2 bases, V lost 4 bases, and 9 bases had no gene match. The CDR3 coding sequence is TGTGCCAGCAGCAGGTCGACAGGGAACGCCTACGAGCAGTACTTC. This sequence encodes CASSRSTGNAYEQYF.

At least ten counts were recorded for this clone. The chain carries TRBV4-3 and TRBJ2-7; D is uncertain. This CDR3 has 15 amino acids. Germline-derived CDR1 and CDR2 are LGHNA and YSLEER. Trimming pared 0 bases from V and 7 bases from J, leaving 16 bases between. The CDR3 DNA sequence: TGCGCCAGCAGCCAAGATGAGGCAGGCCTGGGGGAGCAGTACTTC. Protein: CASSQDEAGLGEQYF.

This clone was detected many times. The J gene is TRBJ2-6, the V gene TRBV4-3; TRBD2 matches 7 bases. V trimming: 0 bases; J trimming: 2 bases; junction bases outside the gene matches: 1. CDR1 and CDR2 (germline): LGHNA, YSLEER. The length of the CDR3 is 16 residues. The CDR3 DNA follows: TGCGCCAGCAGCCAAGACGCGGGGGCTGGGGCCAACGTCCTGACTTTC. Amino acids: CASSQDAGAGANVLTF.

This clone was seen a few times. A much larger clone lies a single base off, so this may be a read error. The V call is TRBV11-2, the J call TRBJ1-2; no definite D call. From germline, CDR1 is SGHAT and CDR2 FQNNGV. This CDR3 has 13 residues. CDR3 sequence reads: CASSFAGNYGCTF. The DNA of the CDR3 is TGTGCCAGCAGCTTTGCCGGAAACTATGGCTGCACCTTC.

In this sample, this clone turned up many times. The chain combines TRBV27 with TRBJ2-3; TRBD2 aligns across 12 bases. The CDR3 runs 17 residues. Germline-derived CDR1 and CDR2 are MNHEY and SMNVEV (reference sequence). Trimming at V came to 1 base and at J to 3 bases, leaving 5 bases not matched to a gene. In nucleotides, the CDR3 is TGTGCCAGCAGTTTATTCAGGCTAGCGGGAGGGACAGATACGCAGTATTTT. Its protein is CASSLFRLAGGTDTQYF.

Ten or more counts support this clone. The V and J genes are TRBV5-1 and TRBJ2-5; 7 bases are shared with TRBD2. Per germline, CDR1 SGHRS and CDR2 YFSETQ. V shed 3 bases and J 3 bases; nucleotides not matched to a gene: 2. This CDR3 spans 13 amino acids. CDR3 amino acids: CASSYGGEETQYF. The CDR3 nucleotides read TGCGCCAGCAGCTATGGGGGGGAAGAGACCCAGTACTTC.

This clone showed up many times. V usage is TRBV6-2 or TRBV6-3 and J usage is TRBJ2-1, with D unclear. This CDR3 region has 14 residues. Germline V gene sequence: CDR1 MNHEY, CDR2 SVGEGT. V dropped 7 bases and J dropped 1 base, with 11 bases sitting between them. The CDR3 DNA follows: TGTGCCAGCAACTACGGTAGTTCCTACAATGAGCAGTTCTTC. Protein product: CASNYGSSYNEQFF.

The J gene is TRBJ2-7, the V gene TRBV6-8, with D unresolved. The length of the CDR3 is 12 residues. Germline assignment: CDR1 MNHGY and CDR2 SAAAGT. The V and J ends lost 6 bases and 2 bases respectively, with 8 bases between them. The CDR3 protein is CASSLETYEQYF. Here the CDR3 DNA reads TGTGCCAGCAGCTTAGAAACCTACGAGCAGTACTTC.

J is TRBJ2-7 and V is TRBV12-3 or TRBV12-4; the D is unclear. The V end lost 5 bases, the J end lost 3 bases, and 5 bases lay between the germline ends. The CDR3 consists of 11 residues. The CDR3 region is CASSGVYEQYF. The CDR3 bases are TGTGCCAGCAGTGGAGTCTACGAGCAGTACTTC.

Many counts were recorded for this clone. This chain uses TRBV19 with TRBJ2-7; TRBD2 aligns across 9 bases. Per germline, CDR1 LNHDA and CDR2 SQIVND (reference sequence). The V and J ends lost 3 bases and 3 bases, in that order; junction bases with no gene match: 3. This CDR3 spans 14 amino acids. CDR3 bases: TGTGCCAGTAGTATCGGTAGCGGGAGCTACGAGCAGTACTTC. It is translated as CASSIGSGSYEQYF.

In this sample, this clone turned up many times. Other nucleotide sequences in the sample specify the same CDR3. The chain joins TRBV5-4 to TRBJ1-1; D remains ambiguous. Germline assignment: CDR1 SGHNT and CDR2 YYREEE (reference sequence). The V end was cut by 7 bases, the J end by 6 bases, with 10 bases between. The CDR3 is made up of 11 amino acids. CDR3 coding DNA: TGTGCCAGCGGGGAGGAATCTGAAGCTTTCTTT. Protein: CASGEESEAFF. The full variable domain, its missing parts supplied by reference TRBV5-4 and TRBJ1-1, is ETGVTQSPTHLIKTRGQQVTLRCSSQSGHNTVSWYQQALGQGPQFIFQYYREEENGRGNFPPRFSGLQFPNYSSELNVNALELDDSALYLCASGEESEAFFGQGTRLTVV.

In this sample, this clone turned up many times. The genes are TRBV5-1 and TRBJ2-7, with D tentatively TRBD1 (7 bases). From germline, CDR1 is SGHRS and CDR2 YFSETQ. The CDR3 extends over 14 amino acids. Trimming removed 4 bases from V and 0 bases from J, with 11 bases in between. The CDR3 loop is CASSRGTASYEQYF. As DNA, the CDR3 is TGCGCCAGCAGCCGGGGGACAGCCTCCTACGAGCAGTACTTC.

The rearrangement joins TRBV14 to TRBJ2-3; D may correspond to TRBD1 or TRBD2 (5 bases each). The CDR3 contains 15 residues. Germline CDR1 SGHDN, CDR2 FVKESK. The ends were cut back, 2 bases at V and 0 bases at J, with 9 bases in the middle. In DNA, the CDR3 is TGTGCCAGCAGCCAAATGAGGGGAAGCACAGATACGCAGTATTTT. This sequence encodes CASSQMRGSTDTQYF.

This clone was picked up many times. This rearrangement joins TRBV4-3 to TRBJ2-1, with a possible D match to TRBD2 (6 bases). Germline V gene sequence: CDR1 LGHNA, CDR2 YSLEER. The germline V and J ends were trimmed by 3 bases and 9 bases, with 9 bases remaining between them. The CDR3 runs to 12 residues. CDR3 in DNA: TGCGCCAGCAGCCAGCTGGGAGGTGAGCAGTTCTTC. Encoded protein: CASSQLGGEQFF.

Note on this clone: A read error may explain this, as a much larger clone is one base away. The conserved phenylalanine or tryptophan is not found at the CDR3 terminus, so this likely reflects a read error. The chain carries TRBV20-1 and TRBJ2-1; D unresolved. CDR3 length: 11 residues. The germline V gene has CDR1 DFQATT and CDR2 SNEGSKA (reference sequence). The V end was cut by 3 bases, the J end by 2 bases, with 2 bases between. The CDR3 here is CSASAYNEQFL. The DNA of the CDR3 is TGCAGTGCTAGCGCCTACAATGAGCAGTTCCTC.

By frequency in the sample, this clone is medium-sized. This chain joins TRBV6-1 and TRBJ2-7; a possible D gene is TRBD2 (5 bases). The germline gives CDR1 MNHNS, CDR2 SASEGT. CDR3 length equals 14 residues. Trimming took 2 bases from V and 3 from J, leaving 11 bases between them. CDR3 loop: CASSESGNLYEQYF. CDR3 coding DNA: TGTGCCAGCAGTGAAAGCGGTAACCTCTACGAGCAGTACTTC.

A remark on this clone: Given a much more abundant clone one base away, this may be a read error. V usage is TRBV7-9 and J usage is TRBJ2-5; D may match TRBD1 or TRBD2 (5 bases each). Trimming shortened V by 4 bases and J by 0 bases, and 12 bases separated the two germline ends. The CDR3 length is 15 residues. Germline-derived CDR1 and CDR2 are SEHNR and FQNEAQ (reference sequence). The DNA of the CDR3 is TGTGCCAGCAGCTCCCGGGACCGACACCAAGAGACCCAGTACTTC. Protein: CASSSRDRHQETQYF.

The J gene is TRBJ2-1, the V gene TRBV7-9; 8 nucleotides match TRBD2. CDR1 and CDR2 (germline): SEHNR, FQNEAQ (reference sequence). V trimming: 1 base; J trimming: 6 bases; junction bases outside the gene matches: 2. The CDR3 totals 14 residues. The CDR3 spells CASSLERGPNEQFF. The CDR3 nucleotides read TGTGCCAGCAGCTTAGAGCGGGGGCCCAATGAGCAGTTCTTC.

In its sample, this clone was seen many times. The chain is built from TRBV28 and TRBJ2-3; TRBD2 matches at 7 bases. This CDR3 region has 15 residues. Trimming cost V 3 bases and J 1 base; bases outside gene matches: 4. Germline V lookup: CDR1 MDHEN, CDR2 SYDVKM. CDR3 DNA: TGTGCCAGCAGTTTTCTAGCGGTAGGCACAGATACGCAGTATTTT. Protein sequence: CASSFLAVGTDTQYF.

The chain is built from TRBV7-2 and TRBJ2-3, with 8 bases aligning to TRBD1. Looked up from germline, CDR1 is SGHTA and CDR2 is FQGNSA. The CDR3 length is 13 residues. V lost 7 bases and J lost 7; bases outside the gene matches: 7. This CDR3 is CASILGQAYTQYF. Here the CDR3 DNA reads TGTGCCAGCATCTTGGGACAGGCATATACGCAGTATTTT.